These T cell receptor beta chains were read from a single sample in a study of cytomegalovirus exposure and HLA in healthy donors. Here immunoSEQ multiplex PCR was the method, and the copy in TCRdb shows in-frame clones only, minus some. The sample includes 100,000 to 120,000 clones, over 80% seen only once; the top ten take about 5.9%. Specimen: PBMCs. Source of these receptors: a man between 18 and 35 years old in good health and CMV-seronegative. CDR3s include the opening cysteine and the closing phenylalanine or tryptophan. Each record gives: CDR3 length, J gene, V gene, D gene, clone size, CDR3 protein, CDR3 DNA. The D gene is left open where the match is weak. A clone size is listed for some rows: how often the clone was seen (once, few, many), or a class if it is expanded.

cdr3_length: 15; j_call: TRBJ1-3; v_call: TRBV2; d_call: TRBD1; clone_size: few; cdr3_aa: CASRSGGASGNTIYF; cdr3_nt: TGTGCCAGCAGGTCAGGGGGCGCATCGGGAAACACCATATATTTT
cdr3_length: 14; j_call: TRBJ2-5; v_call: TRBV6-5; d_call: TRBD1; clone_size: NA; cdr3_aa: CASSTRTGTETQYF; cdr3_nt: TGTGCCAGCAGTACCCGGACAGGGACAGAGACCCAGTACTTC
cdr3_length: 15; j_call: TRBJ1-1; v_call: TRBV4-2; d_call: NA; clone_size: NA; cdr3_aa: CASSQEGGGFTEAFF; cdr3_nt: TGTGCCAGCAGCCAGGAAGGCGGGGGGTTCACTGAAGCTTTCTTT
cdr3_length: 18; j_call: TRBJ2-7; v_call: TRBV7-3; d_call: NA; clone_size: few; cdr3_aa: CASSLGPSGLGNNYEQYF; cdr3_nt: TGTGCCAGCAGCTTAGGCCCTTCCGGACTCGGAAACAACTACGAGCAGTACTTC
cdr3_length: 16; j_call: TRBJ2-1; v_call: TRBV9; d_call: TRBD2; clone_size: NA; cdr3_aa: CASSKAGRASYNEQFF; cdr3_nt: TGTGCCAGCAGTAAAGCGGGGAGGGCCTCCTACAATGAGCAGTTCTTC
cdr3_length: 14; j_call: TRBJ2-7; v_call: TRBV19; d_call: NA; clone_size: NA; cdr3_aa: CASTTGDGPYEQYF; cdr3_nt: TGTGCCAGTACCACGGGGGACGGACCCTACGAGCAGTACTTC
cdr3_length: 14; j_call: TRBJ1-1; v_call: TRBV5-4; d_call: NA; clone_size: NA; cdr3_aa: CASTPSFGGTEAFF; cdr3_nt: TGTGCCAGCACCCCCTCGTTCGGGGGGACTGAAGCTTTCTTT
cdr3_length: 17; j_call: TRBJ1-5; v_call: TRBV2; d_call: NA; clone_size: NA; cdr3_aa: CASTTTTGKRLRQPQHF; cdr3_nt: TGTGCCAGCACCACAACAACAGGGAAAAGGCTGAGGCAGCCCCAGCATTTT
cdr3_length: 16; j_call: TRBJ1-4; v_call: TRBV5-1; d_call: NA; clone_size: NA; cdr3_aa: CASSLLSVGLSEKLFF; cdr3_nt: TGCGCCAGCAGCTTGCTTTCAGTCGGGTTGAGCGAAAAACTGTTTTTT
cdr3_length: 16; j_call: TRBJ2-7; v_call: TRBV4-3; d_call: TRBD1; clone_size: once; cdr3_aa: CASSQELQGIVYEQYF; cdr3_nt: TGCGCCAGCAGCCAGGAATTACAGGGGATTGTCTACGAGCAGTACTTC
cdr3_length: 16; j_call: TRBJ2-5; v_call: TRBV9; d_call: NA; clone_size: NA; cdr3_aa: CASSVGRQQDKETQYF; cdr3_nt: TGTGCCAGCAGCGTAGGACGACAACAGGACAAGGAGACCCAGTACTTC
cdr3_length: 14; j_call: TRBJ1-4; v_call: TRBV7-9; d_call: NA; clone_size: NA; cdr3_aa: CASSLQGTNEKLFF; cdr3_nt: TGTGCCAGCAGCTTACAGGGAACTAATGAAAAACTGTTTTTT
cdr3_length: 15; j_call: TRBJ2-2; v_call: TRBV11-2; d_call: NA; clone_size: NA; cdr3_aa: CASSLWGGNTGELFF; cdr3_nt: TGTGCCAGCAGCTTATGGGGCGGGAACACCGGGGAGCTGTTTTTT
cdr3_length: 18; j_call: TRBJ2-5; v_call: TRBV5-5; d_call: TRBD2; clone_size: NA; cdr3_aa: CASSQGLGLAGDSETQYF; cdr3_nt: TGTGCCAGCAGCCAAGGCTTGGGACTAGCGGGAGATTCAGAGACCCAGTACTTC
cdr3_length: 16; j_call: TRBJ2-1; v_call: TRBV27; d_call: TRBD2; clone_size: NA; cdr3_aa: CASSFPGSGRNNEQFF; cdr3_nt: TGTGCCAGCAGTTTCCCGGGTAGCGGGAGGAATAATGAGCAGTTCTTC
cdr3_length: 14; j_call: TRBJ2-1; v_call: TRBV19; d_call: NA; clone_size: NA; cdr3_aa: CASAIADSYNEQFF; cdr3_nt: TGTGCCAGTGCCATCGCGGACTCCTACAATGAGCAGTTCTTC
cdr3_length: 13; j_call: TRBJ2-1; v_call: TRBV11-2; d_call: NA; clone_size: NA; cdr3_aa: CASRLLAMNEQFF; cdr3_nt: TGTGCCAGCAGGCTACTAGCCATGAATGAGCAGTTCTTC
cdr3_length: 15; j_call: TRBJ2-7; v_call: TRBV7-2; d_call: NA; clone_size: NA; cdr3_aa: CASSSPSRASYEQYF; cdr3_nt: TGTGCCAGCAGCTCACCTTCGCGGGCCTCCTACGAGCAGTACTTC
cdr3_length: 15; j_call: TRBJ1-3; v_call: TRBV10-3; d_call: NA; clone_size: NA; cdr3_aa: CAISESGSSGNTIYF; cdr3_nt: TGTGCCATCAGTGAGTCGGGGAGCTCTGGAAACACCATATATTTT
cdr3_length: 14; j_call: TRBJ2-3; v_call: TRBV28; d_call: TRBD2; clone_size: NA; cdr3_aa: CASSEAGAADTQYF; cdr3_nt: TGTGCCAGCAGTGAGGCGGGAGCGGCAGATACGCAGTATTTT
cdr3_length: 13; j_call: TRBJ1-2; v_call: TRBV28; d_call: TRBD1; clone_size: NA; cdr3_aa: CASSRGTFYGYTF; cdr3_nt: TGTGCCAGCAGCAGGGGGACCTTCTATGGCTACACCTTC
cdr3_length: 15; j_call: TRBJ1-2; v_call: TRBV6-5; d_call: NA; clone_size: few; cdr3_aa: CASSPQRGPNYGYTF; cdr3_nt: TGTGCCAGCAGCCCCCAGCGGGGGCCTAACTATGGCTACACCTTC
cdr3_length: 15; j_call: TRBJ2-5; v_call: TRBV5-6; d_call: TRBD2; clone_size: NA; cdr3_aa: CASSAAPAGQETQYF; cdr3_nt: TGTGCCAGCAGCGCCGCCCCAGCGGGACAAGAGACCCAGTACTTC
cdr3_length: 14; j_call: TRBJ2-7; v_call: TRBV2; d_call: TRBD1; clone_size: once; cdr3_aa: CASSAGTGAYEQYF; cdr3_nt: TGTGCCAGCAGTGCAGGGACAGGGGCCTACGAGCAGTACTTC
cdr3_length: 12; j_call: TRBJ2-7; v_call: TRBV6-1; d_call: NA; clone_size: NA; cdr3_aa: CASSLPGSEQYF; cdr3_nt: TGTGCCAGCAGCCTTCCGGGGAGCGAGCAGTACTTC
cdr3_length: 12; j_call: TRBJ2-5; v_call: TRBV6-5; d_call: TRBD2; clone_size: NA; cdr3_aa: CASSRLAETQYF; cdr3_nt: TGTGCCAGCAGTAGACTAGCAGAGACCCAGTACTTC
cdr3_length: 14; j_call: TRBJ1-5; v_call: TRBV15; d_call: TRBD1; clone_size: NA; cdr3_aa: CATSDGQGNQPQHF; cdr3_nt: TGTGCCACCAGCGATGGACAGGGGAATCAGCCCCAGCATTTT
cdr3_length: 14; j_call: TRBJ2-2; v_call: TRBV6-1; d_call: NA; clone_size: NA; cdr3_aa: CASSRDTGRGELFF; cdr3_nt: TGTGCCAGCAGCCGGGACACGGGACGGGGGGAGCTGTTTTTT
cdr3_length: 16; j_call: TRBJ1-3; v_call: TRBV10-3; d_call: NA; clone_size: NA; cdr3_aa: CAISESLGTTGNTIYF; cdr3_nt: TGTGCCATCAGTGAGTCGTTGGGGACAACTGGAAACACCATATATTTT
cdr3_length: 15; j_call: TRBJ2-6; v_call: TRBV28; d_call: NA; clone_size: NA; cdr3_aa: CASSSPGSGANVLTF; cdr3_nt: TGTGCCAGCAGTTCCCCGGGATCTGGGGCCAACGTCCTGACTTTC
cdr3_length: 18; j_call: TRBJ1-2; v_call: TRBV7-9; d_call: TRBD1; clone_size: NA; cdr3_aa: CASSPSPGQGSSNYGYTF; cdr3_nt: TGTGCCAGCAGCCCCTCGCCGGGACAGGGTTCCTCTAACTATGGCTACACCTTC
cdr3_length: 16; j_call: TRBJ2-1; v_call: TRBV4-3; d_call: NA; clone_size: NA; cdr3_aa: CASSQDHLARYNEQFF; cdr3_nt: TGCGCCAGCAGTCAAGATCACCTAGCACGGTACAATGAGCAGTTCTTC
cdr3_length: 15; j_call: TRBJ1-3; v_call: TRBV5-8; d_call: NA; clone_size: NA; cdr3_aa: CASSPDRSSGNTIYF; cdr3_nt: TGCGCCAGCAGCCCAGACCGGAGCTCTGGAAACACCATATATTTT
cdr3_length: 14; j_call: TRBJ1-5; v_call: TRBV6-5; d_call: TRBD1; clone_size: few; cdr3_aa: CASSQQGGNQPQHF; cdr3_nt: TGTGCCAGCAGCCAACAGGGGGGCAATCAGCCCCAGCATTTT
cdr3_length: 14; j_call: TRBJ2-1; v_call: TRBV7-9; d_call: TRBD1; clone_size: once; cdr3_aa: CASSPRTGNNEQFF; cdr3_nt: TGTGCCAGCAGCCCCCGGACAGGGAACAATGAGCAGTTCTTC
cdr3_length: 12; j_call: TRBJ2-7; v_call: TRBV9; d_call: NA; clone_size: few; cdr3_aa: CASSVDNYEQYF; cdr3_nt: TGTGCCAGCAGCGTAGATAACTACGAGCAGTACTTC
cdr3_length: 16; j_call: TRBJ2-1; v_call: TRBV7-3; d_call: NA; clone_size: NA; cdr3_aa: CASSRPNGSSYNEQFF; cdr3_nt: TGTGCCAGCAGCCGCCCCAACGGGAGCTCCTACAATGAGCAGTTCTTC
cdr3_length: 11; j_call: TRBJ2-5; v_call: TRBV11-2; d_call: NA; clone_size: NA; cdr3_aa: CASSHGETQYF; cdr3_nt: TGTGCCAGCAGCCACGGGGAGACCCAGTACTTC
cdr3_length: 15; j_call: TRBJ2-1; v_call: TRBV30; d_call: TRBD2; clone_size: NA; cdr3_aa: CAWMRLAGANNEQFF; cdr3_nt: TGTGCCTGGATGCGCCTAGCGGGCGCTAACAATGAGCAGTTCTTC
cdr3_length: 15; j_call: TRBJ2-7; v_call: TRBV4-3; d_call: TRBD2; clone_size: NA; cdr3_aa: CASSQGAGGPYEQYF; cdr3_nt: TGCGCCAGCAGCCAAGGGGCGGGAGGGCCTTACGAGCAGTACTTC
cdr3_length: 16; j_call: TRBJ2-1; v_call: TRBV12-5; d_call: TRBD2; clone_size: NA; cdr3_aa: CASGLVAGRSYNEQFF; cdr3_nt: TGTGCTAGTGGTTTGGTAGCGGGGCGCTCCTACAATGAGCAGTTCTTC
cdr3_length: 12; j_call: TRBJ1-1; v_call: TRBV7-9; d_call: NA; clone_size: NA; cdr3_aa: CASRGSDTEAFF; cdr3_nt: TGTGCCAGCCGCGGAAGCGATACTGAAGCTTTCTTT
cdr3_length: 16; j_call: TRBJ2-1; v_call: TRBV4-3; d_call: TRBD2; clone_size: NA; cdr3_aa: CASSQGALAVYNEQFF; cdr3_nt: TGCGCCAGCAGCCAAGGGGCACTAGCGGTCTACAATGAGCAGTTCTTC
cdr3_length: 15; j_call: TRBJ2-3; v_call: TRBV10-1; d_call: NA; clone_size: NA; cdr3_aa: CASSDVSGETDTQYF; cdr3_nt: TGCGCCAGCAGTGACGTTAGCGGAGAAACAGATACGCAGTATTTT
cdr3_length: 15; j_call: TRBJ2-7; v_call: TRBV30; d_call: TRBD2; clone_size: NA; cdr3_aa: CAWSDGLAGGREQYF; cdr3_nt: TGTGCCTGGAGTGATGGACTAGCGGGAGGTCGGGAGCAGTACTTC
cdr3_length: 14; j_call: TRBJ2-7; v_call: TRBV4-3; d_call: NA; clone_size: NA; cdr3_aa: CASSQDRGVYEQYF; cdr3_nt: TGCGCCAGCAGCCAAGATCGGGGAGTGTACGAGCAGTACTTC
cdr3_length: 14; j_call: TRBJ2-7; v_call: TRBV7-6; d_call: NA; clone_size: NA; cdr3_aa: CASSGHRGEGEQYF; cdr3_nt: TGTGCCAGCAGCGGCCATCGGGGAGAAGGGGAGCAGTACTTC
cdr3_length: 16; j_call: TRBJ2-5; v_call: TRBV7-2; d_call: TRBD1; clone_size: NA; cdr3_aa: CASSPRGGQGRETQYF; cdr3_nt: TGTGCCAGCAGCCCGAGGGGGGGACAGGGAAGGGAGACCCAGTACTTC
cdr3_length: 19; j_call: TRBJ2-6; v_call: TRBV14; d_call: TRBD1; clone_size: NA; cdr3_aa: CASSRSGQGAFSGANVLTF; cdr3_nt: TGTGCCAGCAGCCGTTCGGGACAGGGAGCTTTCTCTGGGGCCAACGTCCTGACTTTC
cdr3_length: 17; j_call: TRBJ1-1; v_call: TRBV5-4; d_call: NA; clone_size: once; cdr3_aa: CASSLRDSTWVQSEAFF; cdr3_nt: TGTGCCAGCAGCCTCCGGGACTCCACCTGGGTCCAGTCTGAAGCTTTCTTT
cdr3_length: 17; j_call: TRBJ2-5; v_call: TRBV7-2; d_call: TRBD2; clone_size: NA; cdr3_aa: CASSLLGGHRGGETQYF; cdr3_nt: TGTGCCAGCAGCTTGTTGGGAGGACACCGGGGGGGCGAGACCCAGTACTTC
cdr3_length: 14; j_call: TRBJ1-1; v_call: TRBV6-5; d_call: TRBD1; clone_size: few; cdr3_aa: CASSMGQGVTEAFF; cdr3_nt: TGTGCCAGCAGTATGGGACAGGGGGTCACTGAAGCTTTCTTT
cdr3_length: 15; j_call: TRBJ2-7; v_call: TRBV7-9; d_call: NA; clone_size: NA; cdr3_aa: CASSLGAGSKNEQYF; cdr3_nt: TGTGCCAGCAGCTTAGGGGCCGGGAGCAAGAACGAGCAGTACTTC
cdr3_length: 15; j_call: TRBJ2-2; v_call: TRBV6-5; d_call: TRBD2; clone_size: once; cdr3_aa: CASSPGLAGVGELFF; cdr3_nt: TGTGCCAGCAGTCCGGGACTAGCGGGAGTCGGGGAGCTGTTTTTT
cdr3_length: 17; j_call: TRBJ2-4; v_call: TRBV9; d_call: TRBD1; clone_size: NA; cdr3_aa: CASGTATGGQSKNIQYF; cdr3_nt: TGTGCCAGCGGGACAGCGACAGGGGGCCAGTCCAAAAACATTCAGTACTTC
cdr3_length: 16; j_call: TRBJ1-5; v_call: TRBV4-3; d_call: NA; clone_size: once; cdr3_aa: CASSQDRTADNQPQHF; cdr3_nt: TGCGCCAGCAGCCAAGATCGGACAGCCGACAATCAGCCCCAGCATTTT
cdr3_length: 19; j_call: TRBJ2-1; v_call: TRBV23-1; d_call: TRBD2; clone_size: NA; cdr3_aa: CASSQSQMTSGRFRNEQFF; cdr3_nt: TGCGCCAGCAGTCAATCTCAAATGACTAGCGGGAGGTTTAGGAATGAGCAGTTCTTC
cdr3_length: 15; j_call: TRBJ2-7; v_call: TRBV19; d_call: NA; clone_size: NA; cdr3_aa: CASSILGFQGYEQYF; cdr3_nt: TGTGCCAGTAGTATCCTAGGATTTCAGGGATACGAGCAGTACTTC
cdr3_length: 18; j_call: TRBJ1-1; v_call: TRBV23-1; d_call: TRBD1; clone_size: NA; cdr3_aa: CASSQGLQGSSTNTEAFF; cdr3_nt: TGCGCCAGCAGTCAAGGCTTACAGGGGTCATCTACGAACACTGAAGCTTTCTTT